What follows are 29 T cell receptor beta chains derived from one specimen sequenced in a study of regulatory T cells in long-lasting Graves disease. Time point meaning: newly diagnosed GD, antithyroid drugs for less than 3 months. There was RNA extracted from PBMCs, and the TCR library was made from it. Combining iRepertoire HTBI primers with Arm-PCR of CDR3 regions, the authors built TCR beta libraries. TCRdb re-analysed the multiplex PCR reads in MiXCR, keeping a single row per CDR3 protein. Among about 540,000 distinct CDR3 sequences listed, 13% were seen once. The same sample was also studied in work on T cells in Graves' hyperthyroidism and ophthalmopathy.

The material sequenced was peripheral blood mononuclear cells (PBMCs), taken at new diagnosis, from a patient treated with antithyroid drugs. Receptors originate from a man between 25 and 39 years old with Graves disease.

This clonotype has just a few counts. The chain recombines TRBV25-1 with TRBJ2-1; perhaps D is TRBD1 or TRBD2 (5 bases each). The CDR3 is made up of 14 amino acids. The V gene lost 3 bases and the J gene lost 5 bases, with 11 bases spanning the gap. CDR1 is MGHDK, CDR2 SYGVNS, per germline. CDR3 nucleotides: TGTGCCAGCAGTGAGAGGGGCGAGGACAATGAGCAGTTCTTC. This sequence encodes CASSERGEDNEQFF.

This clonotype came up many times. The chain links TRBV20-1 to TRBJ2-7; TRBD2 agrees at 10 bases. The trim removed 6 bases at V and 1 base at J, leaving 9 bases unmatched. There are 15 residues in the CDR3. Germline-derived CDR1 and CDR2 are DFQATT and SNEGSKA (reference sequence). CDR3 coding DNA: TGCAGTGCGAATACCGGACTAGCGGAGTCCTACGAGCAGTACTTC. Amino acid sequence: CSANTGLAESYEQYF.

The CDR3 region has the DNA TGCAGTGCTAGAGAAGGAACAGCCGGCTCCTACAATGAGCAGTTCTTC. Its translation: CSAREGTAGSYNEQFF. This sequence joins TRBV20-1 and TRBJ2-1; D unclear. Germline V gene sequence: CDR1 DFQATT, CDR2 SNEGSKA (reference sequence). This CDR3 has 16 amino acids. V was cut by 0 bases and J by 0 bases, with 12 bases left in between.

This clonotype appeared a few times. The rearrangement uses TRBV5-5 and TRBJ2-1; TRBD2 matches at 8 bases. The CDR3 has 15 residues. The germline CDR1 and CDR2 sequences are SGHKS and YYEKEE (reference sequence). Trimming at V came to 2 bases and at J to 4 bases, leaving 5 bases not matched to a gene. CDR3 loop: CASSFNGGGYNEQFF. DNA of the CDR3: TGTGCCAGCAGCTTCAACGGGGGGGGTTACAATGAGCAGTTCTTC. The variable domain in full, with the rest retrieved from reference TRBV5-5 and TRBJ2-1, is DAGVTQSPTHLIKTRGQQVTLRCSPISGHKSVSWYQQVLGQGPQFIFQYYEKEERGRGNFPDRFSARQFPNYSSELNVNALLLGDSALYLCASSFNGGGYNEQFFGPGTRLTVL.

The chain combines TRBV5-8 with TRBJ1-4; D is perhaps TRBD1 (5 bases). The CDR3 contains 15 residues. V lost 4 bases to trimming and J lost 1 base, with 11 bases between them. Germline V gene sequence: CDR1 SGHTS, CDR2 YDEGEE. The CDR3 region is CASSKGLQTNEKLFF. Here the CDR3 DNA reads TGTGCCAGCAGCAAGGGACTGCAAACTAATGAAAAACTGTTTTTT.

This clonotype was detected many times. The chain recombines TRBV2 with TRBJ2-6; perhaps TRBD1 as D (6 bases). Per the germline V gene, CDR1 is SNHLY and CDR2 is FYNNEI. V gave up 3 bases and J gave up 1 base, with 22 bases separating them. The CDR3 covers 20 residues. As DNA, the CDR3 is TGTGCCAGCAGTGACCACCCGTGGGGGCAGGTCCTATCTGGGGCCAACGTCCTGACTTTC. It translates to CASSDHPWGQVLSGANVLTF.

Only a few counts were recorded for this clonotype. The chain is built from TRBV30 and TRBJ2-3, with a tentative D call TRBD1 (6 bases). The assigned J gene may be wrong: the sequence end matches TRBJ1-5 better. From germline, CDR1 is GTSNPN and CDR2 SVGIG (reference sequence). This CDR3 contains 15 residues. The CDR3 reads CAWSGGQGIPDTQHF. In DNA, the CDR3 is TGTGCCTGGAGTGGGGGGCAGGGGATACCAGATACGCAGCATTTT.

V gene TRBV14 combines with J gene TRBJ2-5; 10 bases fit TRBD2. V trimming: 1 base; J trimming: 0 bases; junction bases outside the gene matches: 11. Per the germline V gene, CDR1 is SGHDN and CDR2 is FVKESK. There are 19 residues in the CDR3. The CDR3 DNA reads TGTGCCAGCAGCCAAGGTCGGCTAGCGGGAGCCTGGTACCAAGAGACCCAGTACTTC. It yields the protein CASSQGRLAGAWYQETQYF.

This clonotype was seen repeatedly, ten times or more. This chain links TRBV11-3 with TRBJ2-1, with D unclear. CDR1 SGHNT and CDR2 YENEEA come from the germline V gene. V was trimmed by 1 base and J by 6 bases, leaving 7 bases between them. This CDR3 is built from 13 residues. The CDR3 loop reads CASSLVWGNEQFF. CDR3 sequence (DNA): TGTGCCAGCAGCTTAGTCTGGGGCAATGAGCAGTTCTTC.

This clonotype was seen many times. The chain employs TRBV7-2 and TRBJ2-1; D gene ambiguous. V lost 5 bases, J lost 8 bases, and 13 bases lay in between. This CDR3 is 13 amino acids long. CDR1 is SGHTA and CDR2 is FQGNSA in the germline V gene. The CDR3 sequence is CASSALDFDEQFF. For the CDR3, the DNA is TGTGCCAGCAGCGCTCTAGACTTCGATGAGCAGTTCTTC.

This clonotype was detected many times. The CDR3 DNA reads as TGTGCCAGCAGTTACACCGGCTGGTATGGCTACACCTTC. Protein: CASSYTGWYGYTF. This sequence joins TRBV27 and TRBJ1-2; D is unresolved. Germline V CDR1 and CDR2: MNHEY, SMNVEV (reference sequence). The CDR3 is made up of 13 amino acids. Trimming left V 4 bases short and J 5 bases short, with 11 bases between.

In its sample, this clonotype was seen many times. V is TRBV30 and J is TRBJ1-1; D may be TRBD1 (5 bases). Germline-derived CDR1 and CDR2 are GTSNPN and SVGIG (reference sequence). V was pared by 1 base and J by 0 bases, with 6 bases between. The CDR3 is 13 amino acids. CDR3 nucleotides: TGTGCCTGGAGTGGACAGATGAACACTGAAGCTTTCTTT. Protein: CAWSGQMNTEAFF.

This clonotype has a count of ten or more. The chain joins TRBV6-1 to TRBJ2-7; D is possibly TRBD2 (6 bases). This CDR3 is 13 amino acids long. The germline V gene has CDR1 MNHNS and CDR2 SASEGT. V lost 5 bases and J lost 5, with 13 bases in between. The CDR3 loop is CASSPGGSHEQYF. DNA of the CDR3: TGTGCCAGCAGTCCCGGGGGTAGCCACGAGCAGTACTTC.

The CDR3 here is CASSLAGSLDTQYF. The CDR3 DNA reads TGCGCCAGCAGCTTGGCTGGGTCCTTAGATACGCAGTATTTT. This sequence joins TRBV5-1 and TRBJ2-3; unclear D gene. CDR3 length: 14 residues. Trimming pared 0 bases from V and 5 bases from J, leaving 10 bases between. The germline CDR1 and CDR2 sequences are SGHRS and YFSETQ.

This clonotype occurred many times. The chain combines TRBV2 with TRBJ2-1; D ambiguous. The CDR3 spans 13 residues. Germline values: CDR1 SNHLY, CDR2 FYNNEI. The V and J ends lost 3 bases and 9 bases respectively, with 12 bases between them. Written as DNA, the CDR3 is TGTGCCAGCAGTGATGAAGGGTTGGTTGAGCAGTTCTTC. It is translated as CASSDEGLVEQFF. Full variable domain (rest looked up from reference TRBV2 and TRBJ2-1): EPEVTQTPSHQVTQMGQEVILRCVPISNHLYFYWYRQILGQKVEFLVSFYNNEISEKSEIFDDQFSVERPDGSNFTLKIRSTKLEDSAMYFCASSDEGLVEQFFGPGTRLTVL.

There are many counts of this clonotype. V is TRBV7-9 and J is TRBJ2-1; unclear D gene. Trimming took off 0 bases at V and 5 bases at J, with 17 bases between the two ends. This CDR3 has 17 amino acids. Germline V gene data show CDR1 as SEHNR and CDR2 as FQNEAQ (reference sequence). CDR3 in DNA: TGTGCCAGCAGCTTAGCGCCAGAGTACCCCGTGAACAATGAGCAGTTCTTC. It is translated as CASSLAPEYPVNNEQFF.

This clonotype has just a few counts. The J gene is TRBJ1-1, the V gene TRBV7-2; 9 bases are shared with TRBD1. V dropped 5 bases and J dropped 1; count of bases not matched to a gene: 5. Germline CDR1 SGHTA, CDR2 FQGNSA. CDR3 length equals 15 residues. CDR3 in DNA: TGTGCCAGCAGCCGCGGACAGGGGACGAACACTGAAGCTTTCTTT. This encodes CASSRGQGTNTEAFF.

The CDR3 DNA reads as TGCAGTGCCACCGGGACTAGCGGGAGGAGGACCGGGGAGCTGTTTTTT. Encoded protein: CSATGTSGRRTGELFF. The genes are TRBV20-1 and TRBJ2-2, with 15 bases aligning to TRBD2. V shed 6 bases, J shed 5 bases, and the junction held 7 bases outside the gene matches. Germline V gene sequence: CDR1 DFQATT, CDR2 SNEGSKA (reference sequence). This CDR3 contains 16 residues.

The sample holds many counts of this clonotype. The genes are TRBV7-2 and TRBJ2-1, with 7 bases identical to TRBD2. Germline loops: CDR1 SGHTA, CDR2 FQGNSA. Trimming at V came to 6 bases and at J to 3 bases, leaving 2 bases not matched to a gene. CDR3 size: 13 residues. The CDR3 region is CASRAGVYNEQFF. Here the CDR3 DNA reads TGTGCCAGCAGGGCGGGAGTCTACAATGAGCAGTTCTTC.

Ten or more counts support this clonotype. The CDR3, as DNA: TGTGCCAGCAGCCTGAGCGGGAGCAGGGCGGAGACCCAGTACTTC. Translated: CASSLSGSRAETQYF. The chain uses TRBV7-9 and TRBJ2-5, with TRBD2 identical over 8 bases. From germline, CDR1 is SEHNR and CDR2 FQNEAQ (reference sequence). The CDR3 sequence is 15 residues long. J gave up 5 bases and V 5 bases, and 10 bases lay outside the gene matches.

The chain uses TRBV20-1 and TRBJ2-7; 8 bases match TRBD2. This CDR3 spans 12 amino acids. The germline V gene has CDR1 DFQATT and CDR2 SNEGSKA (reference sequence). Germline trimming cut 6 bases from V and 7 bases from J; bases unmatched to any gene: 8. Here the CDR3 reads CSAVAGLNEQYF. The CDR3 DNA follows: TGCAGTGCGGTAGCGGGATTGAATGAGCAGTACTTC.

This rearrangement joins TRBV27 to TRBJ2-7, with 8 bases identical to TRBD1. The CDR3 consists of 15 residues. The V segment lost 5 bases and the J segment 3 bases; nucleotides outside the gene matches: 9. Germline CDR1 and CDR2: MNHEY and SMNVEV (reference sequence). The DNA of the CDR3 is TGTGCCAGCAGTCGCAGGACAGGGAGTCTCTACGAGCAGTACTTC. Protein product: CASSRRTGSLYEQYF.

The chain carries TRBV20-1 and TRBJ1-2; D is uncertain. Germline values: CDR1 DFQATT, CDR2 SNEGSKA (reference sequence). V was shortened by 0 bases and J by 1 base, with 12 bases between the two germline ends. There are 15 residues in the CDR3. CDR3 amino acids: CSARESRTYNYGYTF. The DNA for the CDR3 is TGCAGTGCTAGAGAGAGCCGGACCTATAACTATGGCTACACCTTC.

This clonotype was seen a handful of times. The CDR3 spells CASAGGGTFDTQYF. The CDR3 coding sequence is TGTGCCAGCGCGGGGGGCGGGACCTTCGATACGCAGTATTTT. The chain has TRBV27 and TRBJ2-3; 8 bases fit TRBD2. Looked up from germline, CDR1 is MNHEY and CDR2 is SMNVEV (reference sequence). J lost 6 bases, V lost 8 bases, and 10 bases had no gene match. The CDR3 extends over 14 amino acids.

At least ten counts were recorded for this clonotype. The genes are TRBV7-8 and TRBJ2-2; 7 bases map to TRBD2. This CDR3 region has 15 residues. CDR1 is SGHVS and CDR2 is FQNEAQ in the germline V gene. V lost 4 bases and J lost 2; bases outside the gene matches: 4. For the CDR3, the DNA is TGTGCCAGCAGCTCTGGACTAGTTAACACCGGGGAGCTGTTTTTT. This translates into CASSSGLVNTGELFF.

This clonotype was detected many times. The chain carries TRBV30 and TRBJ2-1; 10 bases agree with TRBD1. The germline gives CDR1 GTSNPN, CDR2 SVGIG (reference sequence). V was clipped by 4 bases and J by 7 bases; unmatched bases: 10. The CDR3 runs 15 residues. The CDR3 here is CAWNPPDRGSNEQFF. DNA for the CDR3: TGTGCCTGGAACCCACCGGACAGGGGGTCGAATGAGCAGTTCTTC.

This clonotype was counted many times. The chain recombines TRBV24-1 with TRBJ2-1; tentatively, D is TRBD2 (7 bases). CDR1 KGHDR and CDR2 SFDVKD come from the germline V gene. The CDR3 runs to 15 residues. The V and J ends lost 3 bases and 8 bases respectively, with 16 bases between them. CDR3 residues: CATSDPRGARDEQFF. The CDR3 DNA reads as TGTGCCACCAGTGATCCCCGGGGGGCAAGGGATGAGCAGTTCTTC.

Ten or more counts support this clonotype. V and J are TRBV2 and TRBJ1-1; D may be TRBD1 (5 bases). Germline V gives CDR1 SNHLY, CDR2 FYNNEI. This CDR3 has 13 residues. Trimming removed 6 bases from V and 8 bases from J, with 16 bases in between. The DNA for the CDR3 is TGTGCCAGCAGCGCTGGCCCCGGGACGGAAGCTTTCTTT. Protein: CASSAGPGTEAFF.

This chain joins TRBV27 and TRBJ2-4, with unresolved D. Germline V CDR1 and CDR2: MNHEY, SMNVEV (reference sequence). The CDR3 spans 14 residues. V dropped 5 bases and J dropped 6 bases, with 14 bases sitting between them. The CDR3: CASSNLGPLNIQYF. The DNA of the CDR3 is TGTGCCAGCAGTAACCTAGGACCGCTAAACATTCAGTACTTC.